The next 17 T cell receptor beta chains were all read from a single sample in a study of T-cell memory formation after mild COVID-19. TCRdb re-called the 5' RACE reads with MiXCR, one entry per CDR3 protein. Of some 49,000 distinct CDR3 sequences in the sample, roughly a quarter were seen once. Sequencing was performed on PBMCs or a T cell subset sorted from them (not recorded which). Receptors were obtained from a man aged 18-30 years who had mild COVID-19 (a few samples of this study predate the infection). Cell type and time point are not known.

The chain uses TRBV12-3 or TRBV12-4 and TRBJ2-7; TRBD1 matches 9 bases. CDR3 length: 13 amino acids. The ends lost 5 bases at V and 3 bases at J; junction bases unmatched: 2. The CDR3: CASSPGQGYEQYV. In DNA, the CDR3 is TGTGCCAGCAGTCCGGGACAGGGCTACGAGCAGTACGTC.

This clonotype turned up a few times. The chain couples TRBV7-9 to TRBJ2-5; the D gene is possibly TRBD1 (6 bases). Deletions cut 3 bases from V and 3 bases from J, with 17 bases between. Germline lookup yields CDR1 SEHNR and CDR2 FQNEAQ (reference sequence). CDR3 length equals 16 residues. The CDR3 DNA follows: TGTGCCAGCAGCTTCCCGACAGGTCCTGGAGAAGAGACCCAGTACTTC. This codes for CASSFPTGPGEETQYF. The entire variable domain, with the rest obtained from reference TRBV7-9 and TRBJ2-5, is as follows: DTGVSQNPRHKITKRGQNVTFRCDPISEHNRLYWYRQTLGQGPEFLTYFQNEAQLEKSRLLSDRFSAERPKGSFSTLEIQRTEQGDSAMYLCASSFPTGPGEETQYFGPGTRLLVL.

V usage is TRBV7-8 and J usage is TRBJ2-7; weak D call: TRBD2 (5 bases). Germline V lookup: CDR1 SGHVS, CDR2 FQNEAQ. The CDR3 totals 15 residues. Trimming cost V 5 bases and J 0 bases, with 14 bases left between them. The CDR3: CASSPSGLSSYEQYV. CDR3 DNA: TGTGCCAGCAGCCCGTCTGGACTCAGCTCCTACGAGCAGTACGTC.

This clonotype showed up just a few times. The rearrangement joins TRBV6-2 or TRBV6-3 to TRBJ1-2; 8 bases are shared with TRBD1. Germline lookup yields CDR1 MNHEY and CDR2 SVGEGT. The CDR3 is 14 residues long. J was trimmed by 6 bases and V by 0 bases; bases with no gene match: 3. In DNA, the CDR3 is TGTGCCAGCAGTTACTCCACAGGGGGTCATGGCTACACCTTC. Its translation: CASSYSTGGHGYTF.

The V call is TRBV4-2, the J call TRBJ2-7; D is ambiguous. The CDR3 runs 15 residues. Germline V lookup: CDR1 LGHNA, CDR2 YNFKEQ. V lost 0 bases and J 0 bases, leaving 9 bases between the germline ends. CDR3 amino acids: CASSQDELDSYEQYF. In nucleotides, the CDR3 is TGTGCCAGCAGCCAAGATGAGCTGGACTCCTACGAGCAGTACTTC.

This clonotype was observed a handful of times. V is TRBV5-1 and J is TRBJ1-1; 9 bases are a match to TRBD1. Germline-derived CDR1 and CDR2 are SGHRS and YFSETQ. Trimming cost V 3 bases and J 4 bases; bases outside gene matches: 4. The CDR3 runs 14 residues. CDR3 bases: TGCGCCAGCAGCTGGGGACAGGGATTCACTGAAGCTTTCTTT. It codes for CASSWGQGFTEAFF. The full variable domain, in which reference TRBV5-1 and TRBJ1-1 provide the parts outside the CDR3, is KAGVTQTPRYLIKTRGQQVTLSCSPISGHRSVSWYQQTPGQGLQFLFEYFSETQRNKGNFPGRFSGRQFSNSRSEMNVSTLELGDSALYLCASSWGQGFTEAFFGQGTRLTVV.

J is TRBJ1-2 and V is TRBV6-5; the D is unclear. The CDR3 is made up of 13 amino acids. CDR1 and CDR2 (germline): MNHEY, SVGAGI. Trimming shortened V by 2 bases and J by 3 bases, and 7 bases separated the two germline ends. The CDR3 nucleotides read TGTGCCAGCAGTTACCGAGTTGACTATGGCTACACCTTC. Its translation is CASSYRVDYGYTF.

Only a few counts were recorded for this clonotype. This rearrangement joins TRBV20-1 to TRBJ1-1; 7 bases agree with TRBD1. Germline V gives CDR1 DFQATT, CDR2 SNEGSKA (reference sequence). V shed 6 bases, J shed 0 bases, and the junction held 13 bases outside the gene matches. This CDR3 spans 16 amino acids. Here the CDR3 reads CSAPSRQGRVNTEAFF. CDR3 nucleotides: TGCAGTGCCCCCTCCCGACAGGGTCGGGTGAACACTGAAGCTTTCTTT.

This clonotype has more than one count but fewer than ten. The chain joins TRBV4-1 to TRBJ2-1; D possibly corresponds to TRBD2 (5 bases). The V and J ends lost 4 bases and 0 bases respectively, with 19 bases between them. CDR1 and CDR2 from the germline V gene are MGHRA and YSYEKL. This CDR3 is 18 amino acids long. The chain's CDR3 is CASSPSGPAVSSYNEQFF. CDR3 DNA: TGCGCCAGCAGCCCGAGTGGGCCAGCGGTTAGCTCCTACAATGAGCAGTTCTTC.

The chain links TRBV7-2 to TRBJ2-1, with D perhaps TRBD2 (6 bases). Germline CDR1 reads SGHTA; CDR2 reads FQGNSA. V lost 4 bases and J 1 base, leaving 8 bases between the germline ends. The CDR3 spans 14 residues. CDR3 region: CASSWGESYNEQFF. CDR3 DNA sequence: TGTGCCAGCAGCTGGGGGGAGTCCTACAATGAGCAGTTCTTC.

DNA for the CDR3: TGCGCCAGCAGTGAGATTCGGGGCTTTGGGGAGACCCAGTACTTC. It codes for CASSEIRGFGETQYF. V gene TRBV10-2 combines with J gene TRBJ2-5; TRBD1 or TRBD2 may be the D gene (5 bases each). The CDR3 runs 15 residues. Germline V gives CDR1 WSHSY, CDR2 SAAADI. Trimming shortened V by 2 bases and J by 5 bases, and 15 bases separated the two germline ends.

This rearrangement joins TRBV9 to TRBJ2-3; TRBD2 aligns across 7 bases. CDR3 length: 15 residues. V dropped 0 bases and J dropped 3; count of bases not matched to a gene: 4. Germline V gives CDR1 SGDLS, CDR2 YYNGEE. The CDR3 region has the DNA TGTGCCAGCAGCGTAGAGTGGGGGGGAACAGATACGCAGTATTTT. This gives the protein CASSVEWGGTDTQYF.

CDR3 sequence (DNA): TGCGCCAGCAGCCCAGGGGGGGCCTCGGGCTACGAGCAGTACTTC. This encodes CASSPGGASGYEQYF. This chain links TRBV4-1 with TRBJ2-7, with D perhaps matching TRBD1 or TRBD2 (7 bases each). Germline-derived CDR1 and CDR2 are MGHRA and YSYEKL. The CDR3 runs 15 residues. Trimming left V 4 bases short and J 3 bases short, with 16 bases between.

CDR3 bases: TGCGCCAGCAGCTCTGAAACCCTACTACACACCATATATTTT. This sequence encodes CASSSETLLHTIYF. The V call is TRBV4-1, the J call TRBJ1-3; D gene unclear. V lost 5 bases, J lost 8 bases, and 16 bases lay in between. This CDR3 has 14 residues. Germline CDR1 is MGHRA and CDR2 is YSYEKL.

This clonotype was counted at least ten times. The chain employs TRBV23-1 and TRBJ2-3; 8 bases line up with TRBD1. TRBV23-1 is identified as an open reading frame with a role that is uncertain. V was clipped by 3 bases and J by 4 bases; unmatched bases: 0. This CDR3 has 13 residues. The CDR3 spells CASSQDRADTQYF. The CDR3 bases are TGCGCCAGCAGTCAGGACAGGGCAGATACGCAGTATTTT.

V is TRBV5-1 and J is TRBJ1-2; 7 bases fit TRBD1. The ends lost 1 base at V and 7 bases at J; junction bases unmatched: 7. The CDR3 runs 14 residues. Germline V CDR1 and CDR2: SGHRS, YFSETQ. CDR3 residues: CASSLMTGFGGYTF. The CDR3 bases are TGCGCCAGCAGCTTGATGACAGGGTTTGGTGGCTACACCTTC.

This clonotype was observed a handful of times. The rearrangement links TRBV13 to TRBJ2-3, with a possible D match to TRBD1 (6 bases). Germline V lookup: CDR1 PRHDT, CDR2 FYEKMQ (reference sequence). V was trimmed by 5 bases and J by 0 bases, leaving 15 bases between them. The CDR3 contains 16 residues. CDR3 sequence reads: CASSPRGQTSTDTQYF. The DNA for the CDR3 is TGTGCCAGCAGCCCCCGAGGACAGACTAGCACAGATACGCAGTATTTT.